The rows below give T cell receptor beta chains drawn from one sample of a study of T cell responses to AZD1222 COVID-19 vaccine. Only in-frame clones appear in the TCRdb table, and some are missing; sequencing was by immunoSEQ multiplex PCR. This table holds around 65,000 clones, approximately 85% found once. The material sequenced was peripheral blood, taken 28 days after the second AZD1222 dose. Source of these receptors: an adult who received the AZD1222 COVID-19 vaccine. Both conserved end residues are trimmed from each CDR3. The D gene is left open where the match is weak.

D	J	V	CDR3
-	TRBJ2-2	TRBV7-2	ASSLGQVTGELF
TRBD1	TRBJ1-4	TRBV5-1	ASSSGTGSEKLF
TRBD1	TRBJ1-2	TRBV5-1	ASSPGTGRGYT
TRBD2	TRBJ2-7	TRBV2	ASSEFGGGVEQY
-	TRBJ1-3	TRBV9	ASSVFDRSPSGNTIY
-	TRBJ1-5	TRBV6-2/TRBV6-3	ASSYSRLVDQPQH
-	TRBJ1-2	TRBV28	ASSFTGFVYGYT
-	TRBJ2-2	TRBV25-1	ASSDQTGTKNTGELF
TRBD1	TRBJ1-6	TRBV30	AWSPLAGTGARNSPLH
TRBD1	TRBJ1-4	TRBV6-5	ASSIRGEKLF
-	TRBJ2-7	TRBV27	ASSSRWGQY
TRBD1	TRBJ2-7	TRBV6-6	ASSYGQGASYEQY
TRBD2	TRBJ2-2	TRBV30	AWRIAGGPGELF
-	TRBJ1-4	TRBV7-2	ASSPNGGAGEKLF
TRBD2	TRBJ2-7	TRBV9	ASSVSSGSYEQY
TRBD2	TRBJ2-5	TRBV7-8	ASSSLAGGPETQY
-	TRBJ2-1	TRBV6-1	ASSEDWLSSYNEQF
-	TRBJ2-1	TRBV5-1	ASSLEDEQF
-	TRBJ1-3	TRBV30	AGGMRGRFGNTIY
-	TRBJ1-1	TRBV6-1	ASSERPENTEAF
-	TRBJ1-6	TRBV7-6	ASSSVPYNSPLH
TRBD1	TRBJ2-7	TRBV7-8	ASSLSGGGYEQY
-	TRBJ2-1	TRBV7-9	ASSLGGPRRNEQF
-	TRBJ1-1	TRBV27	ASSLRQTWEGTEAF
TRBD2	TRBJ2-7	TRBV4-3	ASSLSLAGAYEQY
-	TRBJ2-1	TRBV6-2/TRBV6-3	ASSYSWGVRKGLGEQF
TRBD1	TRBJ2-7	TRBV28	ASSFTGQGLHEQY
-	TRBJ2-3	TRBV6-5	ASSRDIAGRQY
TRBD2	TRBJ2-7	TRBV6-6	ASTIGLAGLDYEQY
TRBD2	TRBJ2-5	TRBV30	AWGTGLAGTQY
TRBD1	TRBJ2-3	TRBV12-5	ASGSGQGPNQDTQY
TRBD2	TRBJ2-3	TRBV5-1	ASSLATTSDPTDTQY
-	TRBJ1-4	TRBV5-1	ASSYRGDGEKLF
-	TRBJ2-5	TRBV5-1	ASSLDGYEETQY
-	TRBJ2-1	TRBV30	AWSTLGAGVNEQF
-	TRBJ2-7	TRBV7-9	AEGESYEQY
-	TRBJ2-2	TRBV6-4	ASSTTSGTGELF
-	TRBJ2-7	TRBV4-3	ASSQSEEGVVQY
-	TRBJ2-1	TRBV5-1	ASSLAPMAGDNEQF
-	TRBJ2-3	TRBV7-9	ASTKFGNADTQY
-	TRBJ1-2	TRBV27	ASSLSGYGYT
TRBD1	TRBJ1-6	TRBV4-1	ASSQQPPFGQGDNSPLH
-	TRBJ2-2	TRBV6-5	ASSYRRGPPGELF
-	TRBJ1-1	TRBV27	ASSLSGGNTEAF
-	TRBJ1-5	TRBV2	ASSGGAGGSNQPQH
-	TRBJ2-3	TRBV5-1	ASSPGGGFRTDTQY
TRBD2	TRBJ2-1	TRBV28	ASIGLAGGWDEQF